A single sample is the source of the 8 T cell receptor beta chains below, sequenced in a study of CD8 T cells in ankylosing spondylitis. TCRdb re-called the 5' RACE reads through MiXCR, storing one row per CDR3 protein. The table includes a few hundred thousand distinct CDR3 sequences, approximately 20% detected once. Study observations and caveats: There was a TCR beta motif, made of several highly homologous variants, that appeared characteristic of ankylosing spondylitis blood.

The antigens of these receptors remain unknown. Sequencing used blood, either unsorted or a sorted T cell fraction (not recorded which). These TCRs come from a male donor with ankylosing spondylitis.

The CDR3 bases are TGCAGTGCTAGAGTGGGGACTACCACCCTCGAGCAGTACTTC. Amino acids: CSARVGTTTLEQYF. V and J are TRBV20-1 and TRBJ2-7, with TRBD2 identical over 7 bases. The CDR3 totals 14 residues. The germline CDR1 and CDR2 sequences are DFQATT and SNEGSKA (reference sequence). V shed 1 base, J shed 6 bases, and the junction held 9 bases outside the gene matches.

The V gene is TRBV6-2 or TRBV6-3, the J gene TRBJ2-7; D is unresolved. Trimming took off 7 bases at V and 0 bases at J, with 13 bases between the two ends. This CDR3 contains 14 residues. Per germline, CDR1 MNHEY and CDR2 SVGEGT. The CDR3 spells CASTMRWDSYEQYF. The CDR3 nucleotides are TGTGCCAGCACCATGCGTTGGGACTCCTACGAGCAGTACTTC.

This clonotype was seen more than once but under ten times. The V call is TRBV20-1, the J call TRBJ2-7, with D unresolved. Between the trimmed V and J ends, which lost 4 bases and 2 bases, there was a span of 3 bases. The CDR3 has 10 amino acids. The V gene's germline CDR1 is DFQATT and CDR2 SNEGSKA (reference sequence). The CDR3 DNA reads as TGCAGTGCTAAAACCTACGAGCAGTACTTC. Translated: CSAKTYEQYF.

The chain has TRBV23-1 and TRBJ2-7, with D maybe TRBD1 (6 bases). TRBV23-1 is known as an ORF, though its function is uncertain. V was clipped by 2 bases and J by 2 bases, with 22 bases between them. This CDR3 contains 18 residues. The CDR3 region has the DNA TGCGCCAGCAGTCAAATGACCCCGGAGGCAGGGGTTGCCTACGAGCAGTACTTC. Translation: CASSQMTPEAGVAYEQYF.

The chain joins TRBV15 to TRBJ2-5, with D unresolved. Trimming left V 0 bases short and J 4 bases short, with 9 bases between. The V gene's germline CDR1 is LNHNV and CDR2 YYDKDF (reference sequence). The CDR3 loop spans 14 amino acids. CDR3 DNA: TGTGCCACCAGCAGAGATCATGGCGTAGAGACCCAGTACTTC. Amino acid sequence: CATSRDHGVETQYF.

This clonotype was observed once. The chain is built from TRBV20-1 and TRBJ2-6; TRBD1 agrees at 11 bases. The CDR3 has 16 residues. Germline V gives CDR1 DFQATT, CDR2 SNEGSKA (reference sequence). J gave up 1 base and V 3 bases, and 2 bases lay outside the gene matches. The CDR3 nucleotides are TGCAGTGCTAGTGGGACAGGGGGATCTGGGGCCAACGTCCTGACTTTC. Its translation is CSASGTGGSGANVLTF.

The chain couples TRBV5-1 to TRBJ2-1, with 14 nucleotides matching TRBD2. With V trimmed by 0 bases and J by 12 bases, 8 bases remained unmatched. Germline CDR1 SGHRS, CDR2 YFSETQ. The CDR3 length is 16 residues. The CDR3 protein is CASSLGLAGGSLGQFF. Here the CDR3 DNA reads TGCGCCAGCAGCTTGGGACTAGCGGGAGGGTCGTTGGGGCAGTTCTTC.

This sequence joins TRBV7-3 and TRBJ2-1; 9 bases align to TRBD2. This CDR3 contains 14 residues. Germline lookup yields CDR1 SGHTA and CDR2 FQGTGA. The J segment lost 8 bases and the V segment lost 5 bases, leaving 7 bases of the junction unmatched. The CDR3 sequence: CASSNSGSKDEQFF. In DNA form, the CDR3 reads TGTGCCAGCAGCAATAGCGGGAGCAAGGATGAGCAGTTCTTC.